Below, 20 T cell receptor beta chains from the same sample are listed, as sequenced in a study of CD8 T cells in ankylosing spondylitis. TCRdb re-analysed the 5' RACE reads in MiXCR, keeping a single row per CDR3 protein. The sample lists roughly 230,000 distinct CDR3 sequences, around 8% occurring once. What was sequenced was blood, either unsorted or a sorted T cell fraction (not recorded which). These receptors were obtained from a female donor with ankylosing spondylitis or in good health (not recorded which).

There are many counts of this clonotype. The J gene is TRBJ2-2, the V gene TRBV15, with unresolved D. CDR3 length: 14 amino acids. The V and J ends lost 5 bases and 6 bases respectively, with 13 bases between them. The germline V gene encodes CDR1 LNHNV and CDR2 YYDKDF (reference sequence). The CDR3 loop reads CATSHRPRAGELFF. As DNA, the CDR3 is TGTGCCACCAGCCACCGTCCTCGGGCCGGGGAGCTGTTTTTT. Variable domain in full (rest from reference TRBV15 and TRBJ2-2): DAMVIQNPRYQVTQFGKPVTLSCSQTLNHNVMYWYQQKSSQAPKLLFHYYDKDFNNEADTPDNFQSRRPNTSFCFLDIRSPGLGDTAMYLCATSHRPRAGELFFGEGSRLTVL.

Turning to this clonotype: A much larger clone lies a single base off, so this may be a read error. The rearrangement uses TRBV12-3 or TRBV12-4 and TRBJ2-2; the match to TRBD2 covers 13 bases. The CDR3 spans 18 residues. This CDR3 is CASSLVGLAGVDTGKLFF. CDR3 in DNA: TGTGCCAGCAGTTTAGTAGGACTAGCGGGAGTAGACACCGGGAAGCTGTTTTTT.

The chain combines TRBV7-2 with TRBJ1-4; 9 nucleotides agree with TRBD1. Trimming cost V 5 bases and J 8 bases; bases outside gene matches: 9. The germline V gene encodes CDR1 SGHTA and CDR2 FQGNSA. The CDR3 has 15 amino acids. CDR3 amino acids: CASSVSGTGREKLFF. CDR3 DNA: TGTGCCAGCAGCGTATCCGGGACAGGGAGGGAAAAACTGTTTTTT.

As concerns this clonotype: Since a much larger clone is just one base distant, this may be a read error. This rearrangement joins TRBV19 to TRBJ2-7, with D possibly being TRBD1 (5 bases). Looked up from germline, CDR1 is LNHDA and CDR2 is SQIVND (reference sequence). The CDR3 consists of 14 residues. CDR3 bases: TGTGTCAGTAGTCGCAAGACAGTCTCCTACGAGCAGTACTTC. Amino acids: CVSSRKTVSYEQYF.

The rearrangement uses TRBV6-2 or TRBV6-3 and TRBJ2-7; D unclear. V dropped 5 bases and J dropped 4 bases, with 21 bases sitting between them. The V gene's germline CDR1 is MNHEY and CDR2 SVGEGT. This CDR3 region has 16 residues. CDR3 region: CASSASPPGRPYEQYF. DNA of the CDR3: TGTGCCAGCAGTGCCTCTCCTCCTGGCAGACCATACGAGCAGTACTTC.

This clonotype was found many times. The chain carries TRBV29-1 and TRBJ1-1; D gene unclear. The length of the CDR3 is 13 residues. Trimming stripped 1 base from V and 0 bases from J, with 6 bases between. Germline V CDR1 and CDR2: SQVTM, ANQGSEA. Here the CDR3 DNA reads TGCAGCGTTGAAGGATTGGTGAACACTGAAGCTTTCTTT. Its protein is CSVEGLVNTEAFF.

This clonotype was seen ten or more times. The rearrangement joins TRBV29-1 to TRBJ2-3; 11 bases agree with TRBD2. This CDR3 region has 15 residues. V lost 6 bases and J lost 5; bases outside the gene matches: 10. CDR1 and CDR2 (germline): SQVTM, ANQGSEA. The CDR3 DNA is TGCAGCGTATCGAAGACTAGCGGGAATGAAGATACGCAGTATTTT. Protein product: CSVSKTSGNEDTQYF.

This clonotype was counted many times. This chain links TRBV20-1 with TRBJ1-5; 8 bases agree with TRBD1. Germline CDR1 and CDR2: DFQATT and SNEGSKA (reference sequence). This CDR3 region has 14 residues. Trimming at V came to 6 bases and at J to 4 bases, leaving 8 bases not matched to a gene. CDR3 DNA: TGCAGTGCAACAGGGGGACCGAGAAATCAGCCCCAGCATTTT. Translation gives CSATGGPRNQPQHF.

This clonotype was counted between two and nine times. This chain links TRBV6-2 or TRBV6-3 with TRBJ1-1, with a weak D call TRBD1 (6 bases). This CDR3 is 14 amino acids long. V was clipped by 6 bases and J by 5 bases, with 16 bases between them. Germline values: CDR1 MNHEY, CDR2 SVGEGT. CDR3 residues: CASRKTGGETEAFF. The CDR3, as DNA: TGTGCCAGCAGGAAGACAGGAGGAGAGACTGAAGCTTTCTTT.

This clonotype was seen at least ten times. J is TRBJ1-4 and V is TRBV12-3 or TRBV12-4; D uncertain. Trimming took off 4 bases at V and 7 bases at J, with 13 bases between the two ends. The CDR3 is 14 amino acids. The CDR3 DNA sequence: TGTGCCAGCAGTTCGGGCTGGGAAGTTGAAAAACTGTTTTTT. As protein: CASSSGWEVEKLFF.

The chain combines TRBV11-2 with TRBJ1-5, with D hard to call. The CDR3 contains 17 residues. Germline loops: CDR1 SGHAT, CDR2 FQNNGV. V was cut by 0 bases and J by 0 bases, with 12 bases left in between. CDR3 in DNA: TGTGCCAGCAGCTTAGATGGTGGAGGAAATAGCAATCAGCCCCAGCATTTT. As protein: CASSLDGGGNSNQPQHF. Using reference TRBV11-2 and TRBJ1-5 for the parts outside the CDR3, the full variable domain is EAGVAQSPRYKIIEKRQSVAFWCNPISGHATLYWYQQILGQGPKLLIQFQNNGVVDDSQLPKDRFSAERLKGVDSTLKIQPAKLEDSAVYLCASSLDGGGNSNQPQHFGDGTRLSIL.

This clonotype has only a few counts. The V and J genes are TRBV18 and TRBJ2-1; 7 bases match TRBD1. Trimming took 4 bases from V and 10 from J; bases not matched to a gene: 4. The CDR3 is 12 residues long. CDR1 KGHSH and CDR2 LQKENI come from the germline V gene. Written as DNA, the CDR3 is TGTGCCAGCTCACGACAGGGCGTAGAGCAGTTCTTC. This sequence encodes CASSRQGVEQFF.

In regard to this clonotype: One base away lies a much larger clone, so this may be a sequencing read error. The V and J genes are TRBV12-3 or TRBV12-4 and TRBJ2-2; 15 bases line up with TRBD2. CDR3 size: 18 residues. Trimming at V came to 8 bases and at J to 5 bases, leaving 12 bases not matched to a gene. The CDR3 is CASCRTSGRALGTGELFF. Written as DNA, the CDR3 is TGTGCCAGCTGTCGGACTAGCGGGAGGGCCCTCGGGACCGGGGAGCTGTTTTTT.

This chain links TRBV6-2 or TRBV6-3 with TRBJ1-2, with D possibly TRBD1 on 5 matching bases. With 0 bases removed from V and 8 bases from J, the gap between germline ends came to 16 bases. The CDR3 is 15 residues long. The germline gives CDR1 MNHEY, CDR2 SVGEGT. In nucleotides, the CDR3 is TGTGCCAGCAGTTACTCATCCGGCGGGGCTGGAGGCTACACCTTC. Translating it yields CASSYSSGGAGGYTF.

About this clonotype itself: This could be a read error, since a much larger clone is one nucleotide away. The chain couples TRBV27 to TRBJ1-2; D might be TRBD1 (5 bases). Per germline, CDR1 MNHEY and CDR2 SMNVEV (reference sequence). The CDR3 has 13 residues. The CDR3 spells CASSHLRDYGYIF. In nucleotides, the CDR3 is TGTGCCAGCAGTCACCTGAGGGACTATGGCTACATCTTC.

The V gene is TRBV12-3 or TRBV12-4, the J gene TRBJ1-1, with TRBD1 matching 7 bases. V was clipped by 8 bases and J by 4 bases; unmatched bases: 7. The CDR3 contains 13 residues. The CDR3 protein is CASSRDRTTEAFF. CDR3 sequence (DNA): TGTGCCAGCTCGAGGGACAGAACCACTGAAGCTTTCTTT.

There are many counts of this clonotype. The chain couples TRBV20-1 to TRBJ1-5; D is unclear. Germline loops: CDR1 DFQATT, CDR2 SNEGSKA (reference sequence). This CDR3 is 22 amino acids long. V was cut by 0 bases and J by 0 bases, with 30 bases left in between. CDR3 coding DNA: TGCAGTGCTAGAGATCTTAGACAACCGGCCGGGCCTTCTCCCTATAGCAATCAGCCCCAGCATTTT. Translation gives CSARDLRQPAGPSPYSNQPQHF.

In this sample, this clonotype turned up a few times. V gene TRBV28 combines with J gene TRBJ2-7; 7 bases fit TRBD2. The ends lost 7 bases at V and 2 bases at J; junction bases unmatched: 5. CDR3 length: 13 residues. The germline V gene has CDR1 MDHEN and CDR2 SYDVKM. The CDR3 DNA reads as TGTGCCAGCACGTTGGGACTACCCTACGAGCAGTACTTC. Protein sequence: CASTLGLPYEQYF.

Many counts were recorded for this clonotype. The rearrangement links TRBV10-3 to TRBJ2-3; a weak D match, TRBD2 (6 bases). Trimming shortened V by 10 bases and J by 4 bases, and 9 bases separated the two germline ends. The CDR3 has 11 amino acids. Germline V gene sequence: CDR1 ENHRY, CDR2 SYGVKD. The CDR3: CATRRADTQYF. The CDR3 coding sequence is TGTGCCACCCGGAGGGCAGATACGCAGTATTTT.

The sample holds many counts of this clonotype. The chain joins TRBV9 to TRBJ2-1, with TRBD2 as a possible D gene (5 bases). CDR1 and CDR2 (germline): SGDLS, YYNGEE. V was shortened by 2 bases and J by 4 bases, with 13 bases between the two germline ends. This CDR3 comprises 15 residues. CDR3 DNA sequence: TGTGCCAGCAGCGTTGACACCGGGAATTACAATGAGCAGTTCTTC. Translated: CASSVDTGNYNEQFF.